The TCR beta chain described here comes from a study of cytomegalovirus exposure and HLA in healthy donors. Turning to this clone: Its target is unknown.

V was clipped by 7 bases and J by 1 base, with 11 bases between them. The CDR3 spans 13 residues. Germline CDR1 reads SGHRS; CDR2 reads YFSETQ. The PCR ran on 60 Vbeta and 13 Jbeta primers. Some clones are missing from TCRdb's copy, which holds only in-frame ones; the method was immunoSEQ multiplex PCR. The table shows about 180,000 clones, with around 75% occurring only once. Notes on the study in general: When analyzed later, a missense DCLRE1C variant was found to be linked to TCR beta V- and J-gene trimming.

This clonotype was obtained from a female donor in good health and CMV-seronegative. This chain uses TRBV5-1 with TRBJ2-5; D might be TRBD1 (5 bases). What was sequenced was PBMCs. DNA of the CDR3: TGCGCCAGCGGAAGGGGTTTCCAAGAGACCCAGTACTTC. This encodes CASGRGFQETQYF.